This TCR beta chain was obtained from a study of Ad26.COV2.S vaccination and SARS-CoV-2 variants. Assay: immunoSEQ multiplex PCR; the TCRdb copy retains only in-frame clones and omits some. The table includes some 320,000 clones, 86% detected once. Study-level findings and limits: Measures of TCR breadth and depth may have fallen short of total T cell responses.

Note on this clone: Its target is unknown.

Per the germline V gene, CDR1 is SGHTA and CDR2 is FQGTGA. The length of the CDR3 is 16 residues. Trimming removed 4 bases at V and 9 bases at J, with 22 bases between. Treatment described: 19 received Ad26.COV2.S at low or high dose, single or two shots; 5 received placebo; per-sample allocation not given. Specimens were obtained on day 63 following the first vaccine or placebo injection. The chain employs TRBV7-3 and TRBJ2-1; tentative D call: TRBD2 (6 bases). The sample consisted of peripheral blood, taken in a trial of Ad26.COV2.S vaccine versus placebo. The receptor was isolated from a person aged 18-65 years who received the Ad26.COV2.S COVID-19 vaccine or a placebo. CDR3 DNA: TGTGCCAGCAGCTCCGCCGGGACTTACAACGTAGTTGAGCAGTTCTTC. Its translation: CASSSAGTYNVVEQFF.